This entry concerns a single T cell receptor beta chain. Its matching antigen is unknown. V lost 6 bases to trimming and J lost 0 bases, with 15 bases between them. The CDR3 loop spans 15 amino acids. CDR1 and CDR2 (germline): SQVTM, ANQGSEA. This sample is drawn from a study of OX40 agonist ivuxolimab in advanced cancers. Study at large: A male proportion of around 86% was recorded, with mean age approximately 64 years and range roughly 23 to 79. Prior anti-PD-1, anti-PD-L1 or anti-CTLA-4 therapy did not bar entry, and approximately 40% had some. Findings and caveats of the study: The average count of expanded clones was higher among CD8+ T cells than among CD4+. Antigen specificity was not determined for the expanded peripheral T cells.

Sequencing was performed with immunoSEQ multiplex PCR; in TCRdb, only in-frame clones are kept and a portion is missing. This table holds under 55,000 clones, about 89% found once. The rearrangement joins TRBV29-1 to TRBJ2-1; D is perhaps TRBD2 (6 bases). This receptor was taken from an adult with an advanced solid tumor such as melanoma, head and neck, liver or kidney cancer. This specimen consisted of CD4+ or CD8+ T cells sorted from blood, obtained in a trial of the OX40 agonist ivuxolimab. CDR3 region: CSVGGVLGSYNEQFF. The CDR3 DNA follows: TGCAGCGTCGGCGGGGTACTGGGCTCCTACAATGAGCAGTTCTTC.